Below are 7 T cell receptor beta chains sequenced from a single sample in a study of cytotoxic CD8 clonotypes in ibrutinib-treated CLL. The table came from immunoSEQ multiplex PCR; TCRdb's copy has only in-frame clones and leaves some out. The sample shows nearly 85,000 clones, around 79% of them seen only once. Sample: PBMCs, taken after 12 months of ibrutinib treatment. These receptors were obtained from a human donor with chronic lymphocytic leukemia.

This chain connects TRBV7-3 to TRBJ1-3, with D perhaps TRBD1 (6 bases). CDR1 and CDR2 (germline): SGHTA, FQGTGA. This CDR3 region has 14 residues. The V and J ends lost 2 bases and 4 bases respectively, with 9 bases between them. CDR3 loop: CASSLGGAGNTIYF. CDR3 nucleotides: TGTGCCAGCAGCTTAGGGGGGGCCGGAAACACCATATATTTT.

The CDR3 protein is CARSWLPGRKGQPQHF. CDR3 in DNA: TGTGCCAGAAGCTGGCTACCGGGGAGAAAAGGGCAGCCCCAGCATTTT. The genes are TRBV5-3 and TRBJ1-5; no reliable D call. TRBV5-3 belongs to the ORF category, with a function that is uncertain. The CDR3 runs to 16 residues. The germline V and J ends were trimmed by 3 bases and 7 bases, with 20 bases remaining between them.

The gene calls are TRBV2 and TRBJ2-3; weak D call: TRBD2 (6 bases). Germline assignment: CDR1 SNHLY and CDR2 FYNNEI. CDR3 length equals 14 residues. Trimming removed 7 bases at V and 5 bases at J, with 16 bases between. The CDR3 nucleotides are TGTGCCAGCAACGGAGGGCGCGGAGGAGATACGCAGTATTTT. It encodes CASNGGRGGDTQYF.

V and J are TRBV7-7 and TRBJ2-1; 7 nucleotides line up with TRBD2. Germline V lookup: CDR1 SSHAT, CDR2 FNYEAQ (reference sequence). The CDR3 runs to 14 residues. Unmatched junction bases numbered 10, after V lost 4 bases and J lost 10 bases. The CDR3 sequence is CASSSQAGPSEQFF. CDR3 bases: TGTGCCAGCAGCTCCCAAGCGGGACCCTCGGAGCAGTTCTTC.

The CDR3 bases are TGTGCCAGCACTGGGGGGGCCCATCAGCCCCAGCATTTT. Its translation: CASTGGAHQPQHF. This chain uses TRBV28 with TRBJ1-5, with D perhaps TRBD1 (6 bases). Deletions cut 7 bases from V and 5 bases from J, with 12 bases between. This CDR3 has 13 residues. CDR1 and CDR2 from the germline V gene are MDHEN and SYDVKM. The variable domain in full, with the rest retrieved from reference TRBV28 and TRBJ1-5, is DVKVTQSSRYLVKRTGEKVFLECVQDMDHENMFWYRQDPGLGLRLIYFSYDVKMKEKGDIPEGYSVSREKKERFSLILESASTNQTSMYLCASTGGAHQPQHFGDGTRLSIL.

The chain uses TRBV18 and TRBJ2-1, with a possible D match to TRBD2 (6 bases). The germline gives CDR1 KGHSH, CDR2 LQKENI. V lost 2 bases and J 6 bases, leaving 14 bases between the germline ends. The CDR3 covers 15 residues. The CDR3 DNA is TGTGCCAGCTCACCAGTTCGTGGCGGGGCCAATGAGCAGTTCTTC. It translates to CASSPVRGGANEQFF.

This clone came up a few times. This chain joins TRBV5-1 and TRBJ1-3, with D unresolved. The CDR3 is 15 residues long. Germline-derived CDR1 and CDR2 are SGHRS and YFSETQ. With 4 bases removed from V and 0 bases from J, the gap between germline ends came to 11 bases. The CDR3 sequence is CASSRWARSGNTIYF. The CDR3 nucleotides read TGCGCCAGCAGCCGCTGGGCGCGCTCTGGAAACACCATATATTTT. The full variable domain, completed using reference TRBV5-1 and TRBJ1-3, is KAGVTQTPRYLIKTRGQQVTLSCSPISGHRSVSWYQQTPGQGLQFLFEYFSETQRNKGNFPGRFSGRQFSNSRSEMNVSTLELGDSALYLCASSRWARSGNTIYFGEGSWLTVV.